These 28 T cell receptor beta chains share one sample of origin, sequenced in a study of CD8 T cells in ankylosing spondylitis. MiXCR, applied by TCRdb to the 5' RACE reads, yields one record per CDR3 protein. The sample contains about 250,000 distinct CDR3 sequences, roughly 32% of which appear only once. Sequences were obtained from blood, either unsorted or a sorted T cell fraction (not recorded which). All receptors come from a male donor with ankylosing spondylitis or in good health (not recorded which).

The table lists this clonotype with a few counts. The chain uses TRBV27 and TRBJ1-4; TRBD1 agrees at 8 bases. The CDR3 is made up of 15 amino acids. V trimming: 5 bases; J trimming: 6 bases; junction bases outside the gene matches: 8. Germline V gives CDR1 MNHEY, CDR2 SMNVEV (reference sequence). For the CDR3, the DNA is TGTGCCAGCAGTCCTATACAACAGGGGGATGAAAAACTGTTTTTT. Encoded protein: CASSPIQQGDEKLFF.

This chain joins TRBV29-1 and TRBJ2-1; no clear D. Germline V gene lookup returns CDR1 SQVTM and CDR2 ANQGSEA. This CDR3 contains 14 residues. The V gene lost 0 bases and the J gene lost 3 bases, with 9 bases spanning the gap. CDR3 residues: CSVEERARYNEQFF. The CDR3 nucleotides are TGCAGCGTTGAAGAAAGGGCCCGCTACAATGAGCAGTTCTTC.

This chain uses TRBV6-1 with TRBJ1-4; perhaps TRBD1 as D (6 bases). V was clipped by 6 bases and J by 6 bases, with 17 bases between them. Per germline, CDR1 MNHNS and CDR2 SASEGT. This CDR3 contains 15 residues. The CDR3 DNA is TGTGCCAGCAGAGAAATAGGGGGAGGGGATGAAAAACTGTTTTTT. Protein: CASREIGGGDEKLFF.

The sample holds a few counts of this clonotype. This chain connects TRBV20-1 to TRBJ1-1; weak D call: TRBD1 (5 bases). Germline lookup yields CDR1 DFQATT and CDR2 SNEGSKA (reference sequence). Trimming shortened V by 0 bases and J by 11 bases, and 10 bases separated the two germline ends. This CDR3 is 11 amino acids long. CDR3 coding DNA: TGCAGTGCTAGAGATGAGGGGTGGGCTTTCTTT. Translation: CSARDEGWAFF.

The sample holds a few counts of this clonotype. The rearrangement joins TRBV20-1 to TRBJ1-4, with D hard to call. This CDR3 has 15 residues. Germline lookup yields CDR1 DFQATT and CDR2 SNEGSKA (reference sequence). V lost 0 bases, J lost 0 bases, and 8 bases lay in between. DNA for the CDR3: TGCAGTGCTAGAGATGGGAGAGCAACTAATGAAAAACTGTTTTTT. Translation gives CSARDGRATNEKLFF.

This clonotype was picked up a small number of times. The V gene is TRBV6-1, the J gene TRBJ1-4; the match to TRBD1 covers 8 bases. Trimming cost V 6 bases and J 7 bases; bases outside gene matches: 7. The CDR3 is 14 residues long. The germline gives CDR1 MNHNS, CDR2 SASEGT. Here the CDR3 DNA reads TGTGCCAGCAGCCGCGGACAGGGTCGTGAAAAACTGTTTTTT. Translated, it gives CASSRGQGREKLFF.

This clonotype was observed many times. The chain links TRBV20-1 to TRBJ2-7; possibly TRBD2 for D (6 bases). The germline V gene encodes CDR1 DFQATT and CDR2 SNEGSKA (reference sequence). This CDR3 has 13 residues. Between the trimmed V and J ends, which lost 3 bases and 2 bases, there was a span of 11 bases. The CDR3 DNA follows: TGCAGTGCTAGGCCGGGGGTGACCTACGAGCAGTACTTC. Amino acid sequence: CSARPGVTYEQYF.

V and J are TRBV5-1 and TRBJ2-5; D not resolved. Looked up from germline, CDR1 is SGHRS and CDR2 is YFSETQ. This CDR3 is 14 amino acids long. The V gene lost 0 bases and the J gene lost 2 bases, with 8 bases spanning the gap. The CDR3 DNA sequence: TGCGCCAGCAGCTTGGGCAGCCATCAAGAGACCCAGTACTTC. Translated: CASSLGSHQETQYF.

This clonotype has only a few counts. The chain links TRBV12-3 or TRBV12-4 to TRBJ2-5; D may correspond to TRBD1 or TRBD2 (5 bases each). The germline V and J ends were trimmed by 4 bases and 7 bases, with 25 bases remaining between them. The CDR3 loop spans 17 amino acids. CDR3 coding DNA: TGTGCCAGCAGTTCCCAGACGGGGACGCCCCTGATAGGGACCCAGTACTTC. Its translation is CASSSQTGTPLIGTQYF.

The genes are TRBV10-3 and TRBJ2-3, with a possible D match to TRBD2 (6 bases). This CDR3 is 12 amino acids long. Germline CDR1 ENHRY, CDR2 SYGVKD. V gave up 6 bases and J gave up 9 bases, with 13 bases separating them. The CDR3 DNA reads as TGTGCCATCAGGGACACGGGACTGACGCAGTATTTT. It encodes CAIRDTGLTQYF.

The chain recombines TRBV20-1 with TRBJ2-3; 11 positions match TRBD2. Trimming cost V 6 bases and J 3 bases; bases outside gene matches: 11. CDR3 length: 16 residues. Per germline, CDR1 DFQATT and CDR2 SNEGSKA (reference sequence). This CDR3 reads CSAPSVAGGRTDTQYF. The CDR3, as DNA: TGCAGTGCCCCCAGTGTAGCGGGGGGGCGTACAGATACGCAGTATTTT.

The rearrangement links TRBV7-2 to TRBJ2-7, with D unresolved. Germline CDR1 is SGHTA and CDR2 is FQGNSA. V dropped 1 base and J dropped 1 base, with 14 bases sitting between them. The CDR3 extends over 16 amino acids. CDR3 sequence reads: CASSLVGDVRSYEQYF. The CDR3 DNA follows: TGTGCCAGCAGCTTAGTTGGGGATGTGAGATCCTACGAGCAGTACTTC.

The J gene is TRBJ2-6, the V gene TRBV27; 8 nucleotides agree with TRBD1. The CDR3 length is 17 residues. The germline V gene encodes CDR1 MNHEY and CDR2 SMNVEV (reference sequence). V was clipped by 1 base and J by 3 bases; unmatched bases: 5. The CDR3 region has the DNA TGTGCCAGCAGTTTATTTCAGGGGGCGGGTGGGGCCAACGTCCTGACTTTC. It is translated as CASSLFQGAGGANVLTF.

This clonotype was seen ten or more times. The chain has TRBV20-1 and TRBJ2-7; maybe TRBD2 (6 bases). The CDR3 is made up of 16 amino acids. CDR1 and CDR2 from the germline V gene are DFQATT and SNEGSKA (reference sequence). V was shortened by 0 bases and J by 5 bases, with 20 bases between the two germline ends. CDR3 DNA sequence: TGCAGTGCTAGAGACCTACTCGAGGCGACGGGGGACGAGCAGTACTTC. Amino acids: CSARDLLEATGDEQYF.

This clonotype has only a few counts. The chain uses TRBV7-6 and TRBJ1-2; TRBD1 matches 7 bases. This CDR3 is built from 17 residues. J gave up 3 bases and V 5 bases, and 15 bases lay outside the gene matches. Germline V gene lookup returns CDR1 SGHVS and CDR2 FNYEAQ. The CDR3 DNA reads TGTGCCAGCAGCAACTCCGACCGAGGGGGCTGGGACTATGGCTACACCTTC. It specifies CASSNSDRGGWDYGYTF.

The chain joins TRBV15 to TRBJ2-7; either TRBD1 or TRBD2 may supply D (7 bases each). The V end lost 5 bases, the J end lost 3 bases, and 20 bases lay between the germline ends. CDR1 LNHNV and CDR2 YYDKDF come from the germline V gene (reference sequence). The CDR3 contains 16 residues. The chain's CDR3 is CATSDRTRTGNYEQYF. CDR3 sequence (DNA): TGTGCCACCAGCGATCGGACTAGGACAGGAAACTACGAGCAGTACTTC.

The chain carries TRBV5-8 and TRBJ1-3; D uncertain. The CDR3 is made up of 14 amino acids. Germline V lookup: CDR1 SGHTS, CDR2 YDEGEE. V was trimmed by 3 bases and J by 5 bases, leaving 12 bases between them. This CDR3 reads CASSYFGPRNTIYF. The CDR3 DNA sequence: TGTGCCAGCAGCTACTTCGGGCCTAGAAACACCATATATTTT.

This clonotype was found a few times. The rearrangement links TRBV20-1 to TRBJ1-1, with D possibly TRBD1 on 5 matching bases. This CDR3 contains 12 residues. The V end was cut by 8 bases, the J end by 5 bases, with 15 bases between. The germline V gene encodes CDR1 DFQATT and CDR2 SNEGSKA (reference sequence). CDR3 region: CSPQGDLTEAFF. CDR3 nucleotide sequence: TGCAGTCCCCAGGGTGATTTGACTGAAGCTTTCTTT.

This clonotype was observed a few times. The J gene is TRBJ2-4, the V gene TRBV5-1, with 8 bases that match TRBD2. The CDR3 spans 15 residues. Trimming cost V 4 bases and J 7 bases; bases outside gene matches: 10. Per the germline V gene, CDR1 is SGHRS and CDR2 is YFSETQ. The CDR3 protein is CASSQTGTRGNIQYF. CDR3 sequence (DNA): TGCGCCAGCAGCCAAACCGGGACTAGGGGGAACATTCAGTACTTC.

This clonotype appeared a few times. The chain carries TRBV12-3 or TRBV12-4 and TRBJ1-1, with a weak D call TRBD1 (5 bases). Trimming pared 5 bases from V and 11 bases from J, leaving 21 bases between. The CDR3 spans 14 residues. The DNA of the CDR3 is TGTGCCAGCAGTCCCGAGCCCAGGGAGGGAAGGGCTTTCTTT. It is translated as CASSPEPREGRAFF.

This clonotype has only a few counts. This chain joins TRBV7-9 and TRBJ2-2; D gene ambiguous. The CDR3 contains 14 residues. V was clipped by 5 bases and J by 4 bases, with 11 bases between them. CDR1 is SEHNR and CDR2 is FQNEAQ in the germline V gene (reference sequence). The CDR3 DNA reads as TGTGCCAGCAGCCGCGGACCGGGCACCGGGGAGCTGTTTTTT. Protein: CASSRGPGTGELFF.

The CDR3 DNA reads as TGTGCCAGCAGTTTAATCGGTTCAGTCACAGATACGCAGTATTTT. Protein product: CASSLIGSVTDTQYF. The chain joins TRBV27 to TRBJ2-3; the D is unclear. Germline V gives CDR1 MNHEY, CDR2 SMNVEV (reference sequence). With 2 bases removed from V and 2 bases from J, the gap between germline ends came to 11 bases. The CDR3 is made up of 15 amino acids.

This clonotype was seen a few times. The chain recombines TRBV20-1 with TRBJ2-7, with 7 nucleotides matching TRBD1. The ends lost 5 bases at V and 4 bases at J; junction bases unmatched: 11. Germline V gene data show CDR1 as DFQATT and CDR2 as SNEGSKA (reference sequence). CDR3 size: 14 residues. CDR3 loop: CSAPYDRVSYEQYF. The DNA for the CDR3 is TGCAGTGCTCCCTATGACAGGGTCTCTTACGAGCAGTACTTC.

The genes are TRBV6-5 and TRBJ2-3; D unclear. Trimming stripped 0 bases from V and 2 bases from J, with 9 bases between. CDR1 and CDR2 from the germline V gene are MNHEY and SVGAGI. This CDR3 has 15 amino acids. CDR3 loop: CASSYSTFTTDTQYF. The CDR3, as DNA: TGTGCCAGCAGTTACTCGACTTTTACCACAGATACGCAGTATTTT.

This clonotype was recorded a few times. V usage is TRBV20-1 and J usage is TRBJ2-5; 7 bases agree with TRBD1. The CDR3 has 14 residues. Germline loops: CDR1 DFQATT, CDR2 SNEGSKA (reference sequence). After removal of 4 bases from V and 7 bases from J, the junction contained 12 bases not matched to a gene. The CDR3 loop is CSATKDGDRPTQYF. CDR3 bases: TGCAGTGCTACTAAGGATGGGGACAGACCGACCCAGTACTTC.

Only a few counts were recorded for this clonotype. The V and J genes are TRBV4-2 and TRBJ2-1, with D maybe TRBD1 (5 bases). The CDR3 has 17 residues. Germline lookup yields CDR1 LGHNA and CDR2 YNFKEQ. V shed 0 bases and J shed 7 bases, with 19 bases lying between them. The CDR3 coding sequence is TGTGCCAGCAGCCAAGATGGCCTGACAGCCAAGCTAAATGAGCAGTTCTTC. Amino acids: CASSQDGLTAKLNEQFF.

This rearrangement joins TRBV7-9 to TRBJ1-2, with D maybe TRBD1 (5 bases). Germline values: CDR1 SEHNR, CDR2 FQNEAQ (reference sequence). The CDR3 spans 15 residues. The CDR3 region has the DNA TGTGCAGAACGGGGACTGGGGAAGGAGAACTATGGCTACACCTTC. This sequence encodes CAERGLGKENYGYTF.

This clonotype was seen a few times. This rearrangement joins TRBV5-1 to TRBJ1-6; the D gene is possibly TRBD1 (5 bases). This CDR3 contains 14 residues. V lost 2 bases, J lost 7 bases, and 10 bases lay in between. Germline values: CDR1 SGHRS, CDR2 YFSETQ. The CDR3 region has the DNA TGCGCCAGCAGCTTACCGGGACCCAATTCACCCCTCCACTTT. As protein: CASSLPGPNSPLHF.